This T cell receptor (beta chain) was obtained from a study of CD8+CD57+ T cells in acquired aplastic anemia. The study, taken as a whole, reports: Patients and controls had in common 25 to 35 CD8+ CDR3 sequences.

This clonotype has only a few counts. No antigen is known for it. Template material for TCR beta VDJ and CDR3 profiling consisted of genomic DNA. TCRdb fed the reads into MiXCR, producing one record per CDR3 protein. The sample comprises 250,000 to 350,000 distinct CDR3 sequences, about three fifths of which are singletons, and 1.3% rests with the top ten. The germline CDR1 and CDR2 sequences are SNHLY and FYNNEI. This CDR3 is 15 amino acids long. V lost 3 bases, J lost 3 bases, and 11 bases lay in between. Patients chosen for sequencing had shown CD8+CD57+ cell expansion by flow cytometry. This TCR came from a human donor with aplastic anemia. The sequencing input was sorted CD4+, CD8+, or CD8+CD57+ T cells (not recorded which) from PBMCs. This chain connects TRBV2 to TRBJ1-4; weak D call: TRBD1 (6 bases). The CDR3 reads CASSDPWGPNEKLFF. Here the CDR3 DNA reads TGTGCCAGCAGTGACCCCTGGGGGCCTAATGAAAAACTGTTTTTT.